A single sample is the source of the 9 T cell receptor beta chains below, sequenced in a study of OX40 agonist ivuxolimab in advanced cancers. Using immunoSEQ multiplex PCR, the repertoire was profiled, and TCRdb retains in-frame clones only, with some absent. Of tens of thousands of clones listed, about 85% were seen once; the top ten hold 0.2% to 0.25%. The sequenced sample was CD4+ or CD8+ T cells sorted from blood, obtained in a trial of the OX40 agonist ivuxolimab. These receptors all stem from an adult with an advanced solid tumor such as melanoma, head and neck, liver or kidney cancer.

The CDR3 here is CASSPQGVNYYGYTF. CDR3 sequence (DNA): TGCGCCAGCAGTCCTCAGGGGGTCAACTACTATGGCTACACCTTC. The chain links TRBV5-1 to TRBJ1-2, with 7 bases aligning to TRBD1. V was clipped by 5 bases and J by 3 bases; unmatched bases: 10. Germline V CDR1 and CDR2: SGHRS, YFSETQ. This CDR3 region has 15 residues.

The V call is TRBV12-1, the J call TRBJ2-7; the table gives TRBD2 as D, unverified against the DNA. TRBV12-1 counts as a pseudogene. This CDR3 region has 14 residues. The CDR3 loop is CASSLGRDGDEQYF. The CDR3 nucleotides read TGTGCCAGCAGCTTGGGGAGGGACGGCGACGAGCAGTACTTC.

This rearrangement joins TRBV5-1 to TRBJ1-1; unclear D gene. Germline assignment: CDR1 SGHRS and CDR2 YFSETQ. This CDR3 has 20 amino acids. Trimming left V 1 base short and J 0 bases short, with 25 bases between. The CDR3 here is CASSLRANPTVTKVNTEAFF. Written as DNA, the CDR3 is TGCGCCAGCAGCTTGAGGGCCAACCCAACAGTGACCAAAGTGAACACTGAAGCTTTCTTT. Using reference TRBV5-1 and TRBJ1-1 for the parts outside the CDR3, the full variable domain is KAGVTQTPRYLIKTRGQQVTLSCSPISGHRSVSWYQQTPGQGLQFLFEYFSETQRNKGNFPGRFSGRQFSNSRSEMNVSTLELGDSALYLCASSLRANPTVTKVNTEAFFGQGTRLTVV.

The chain uses TRBV19 and TRBJ2-1; the D is unclear. CDR1 and CDR2 from the germline V gene are LNHDA and SQIVND (reference sequence). The CDR3 is 11 residues long. Trimming left V 8 bases short and J 3 bases short, with 5 bases between. In DNA, the CDR3 is TGTGCCAGTGGGGACTACAATGAGCAGTTCTTC. It translates to CASGDYNEQFF.

The chain couples TRBV5-1 to TRBJ2-1; 8 bases are a match to TRBD2. The CDR3 covers 19 residues. The germline V gene has CDR1 SGHRS and CDR2 YFSETQ. V was clipped by 5 bases and J by 15 bases; unmatched bases: 31. The DNA of the CDR3 is TGCGCCAGCAGTCTTTCCGGGGGCTCTAAGGGGACTAGAATCTCCGGATGGTTCTTC. It translates to CASSLSGGSKGTRISGWFF.

V usage is TRBV28 and J usage is TRBJ2-3; TRBD1 or TRBD2 may be the D gene (5 bases each). Trimming took off 1 base at V and 6 bases at J, with 11 bases between the two ends. CDR3 length: 14 residues. CDR1 is MDHEN, CDR2 SYDVKM, per germline. The CDR3: CASSLLFREDTQYF. The DNA of the CDR3 is TGTGCCAGCAGTTTATTGTTCAGGGAGGATACGCAGTATTTT. The variable domain in full, with the rest retrieved from reference TRBV28 and TRBJ2-3, is DVKVTQSSRYLVKRTGEKVFLECVQDMDHENMFWYRQDPGLGLRLIYFSYDVKMKEKGDIPEGYSVSREKKERFSLILESASTNQTSMYLCASSLLFREDTQYFGPGTRLTVL.

The chain links TRBV2 to TRBJ2-5, with a weak D call TRBD2 (5 bases). The CDR3 runs 13 residues. With 5 bases removed from V and 3 bases from J, the gap between germline ends came to 10 bases. Germline V gene data show CDR1 as SNHLY and CDR2 as FYNNEI. CDR3 coding DNA: TGTGCCAGCAGTATAGGACTGGAAGAGACCCAGTACTTC. Protein sequence: CASSIGLEETQYF.

The gene calls are TRBV28 and TRBJ2-7; 13 nucleotides align to TRBD2. CDR3 length: 14 residues. Trimming cost V 8 bases and J 3 bases; bases outside gene matches: 4. Per the germline V gene, CDR1 is MDHEN and CDR2 is SYDVKM. The CDR3: CASGRTSGSYEQYF. The CDR3 bases are TGTGCCAGCGGAAGGACTAGCGGGAGCTACGAGCAGTACTTC.

This chain uses TRBV28 with TRBJ2-5; the D call may be TRBD1 or TRBD2 (5 bases each). The CDR3 runs 17 residues. Trimming removed 3 bases at V and 6 bases at J, with 23 bases between. The V gene's germline CDR1 is MDHEN and CDR2 SYDVKM. The CDR3 reads CASSLGTLGDRVKTQYF. The CDR3, as DNA: TGTGCCAGCAGTTTGGGGACCCTGGGGGATCGGGTGAAGACCCAGTACTTC. Using reference TRBV28 and TRBJ2-5 for the parts outside the CDR3, the full variable domain is DVKVTQSSRYLVKRTGEKVFLECVQDMDHENMFWYRQDPGLGLRLIYFSYDVKMKEKGDIPEGYSVSREKKERFSLILESASTNQTSMYLCASSLGTLGDRVKTQYFGPGTRLLVL.